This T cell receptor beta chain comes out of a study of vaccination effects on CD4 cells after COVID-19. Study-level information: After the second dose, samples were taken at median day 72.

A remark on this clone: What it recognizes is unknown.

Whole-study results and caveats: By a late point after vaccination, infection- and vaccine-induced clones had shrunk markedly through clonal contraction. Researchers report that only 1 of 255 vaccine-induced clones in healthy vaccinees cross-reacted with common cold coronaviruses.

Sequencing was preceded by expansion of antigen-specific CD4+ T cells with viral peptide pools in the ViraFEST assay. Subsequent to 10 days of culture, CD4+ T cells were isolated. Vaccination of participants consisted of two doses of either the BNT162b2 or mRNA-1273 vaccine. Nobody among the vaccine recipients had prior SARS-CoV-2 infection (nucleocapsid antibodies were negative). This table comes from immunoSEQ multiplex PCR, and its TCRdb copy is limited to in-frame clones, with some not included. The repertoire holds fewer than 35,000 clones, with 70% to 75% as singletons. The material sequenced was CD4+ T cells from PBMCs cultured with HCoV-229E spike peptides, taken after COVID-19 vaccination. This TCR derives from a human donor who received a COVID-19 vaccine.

CDR3 coding DNA: TGTGCCAGCAGGGCCCAGGGGGACACTGAAGCTTTCTTT. Its protein is CASRAQGDTEAFF. V usage is TRBV6-5 and J usage is TRBJ1-1; 7 positions match TRBD1. The germline V gene has CDR1 MNHEY and CDR2 SVGAGI. The CDR3 has 13 amino acids. Trimming cost V 6 bases and J 3 bases; bases outside gene matches: 4.